This TCR beta chain was sequenced for a study of a mutant IDH1 vaccine in newly diagnosed glioma. Study details: Patients got their first vaccination 4-6 weeks after radiotherapy alone, or with temozolomide cycles. It was at week 35 that visit V12 occurred, and at week 47 that visit V13 did. Treated patients had a mean age of 40.4 years and a roughly 60% male, around 38% female split.

A word on this clone: The target antigen is unknown.

The data were produced by immunoSEQ multiplex PCR, yet TCRdb's version contains in-frame clones alone and is incomplete. The data hold tens of thousands of clones, with 84% observed a single time. Time point specified: week 35, safety follow-up. The study gave 300 ug of mutant IDH1 20-mer peptide per vaccine dose, with topical imiquimod. The donors' diagnosis was new WHO grade 3 or 4 astrocytoma that was IDH1-mutant and ATRX-lost. The CDR3 extends over 15 amino acids. Germline CDR1 is MNHNS and CDR2 is SASEGT. With 5 bases removed from V and 1 base from J, the gap between germline ends came to 9 bases.

This sequence joins TRBV6-1 and TRBJ1-6; no clear D gene. The sample was PBMCs, taken from a glioma patient whose treatment included an IDH1 peptide vaccine. The TCR originated in a young man with glioma. CDR3 sequence reads: CASSITESYNSPLHF. CDR3 nucleotides: TGTGCCAGCAGTATCACAGAATCCTATAATTCACCCCTCCACTTT.